The text below deals with one TCR beta chain. The sample belongs to a study of blood T cell repertoires in COVID-19. Assay: immunoSEQ multiplex PCR; the TCRdb copy retains only in-frame clones and omits some. The table records 250,000 or so clones, 90% of them present only once. Trimming left V 2 bases short and J 3 bases short, with 28 bases between. CDR3 length equals 20 residues. CDR1 and CDR2 from the germline V gene are MGHRA and YSYEKL. The sample was peripheral blood. The sequence derives from a woman aged 55 to 70 with COVID-19, enrolled during active disease. V usage is TRBV4-1 and J usage is TRBJ1-1, with D possibly being TRBD1 (6 bases). The CDR3 DNA reads as TGCGCCAGCAGCCAAAAAAGGGGGTTGGGCGGTCGTGTGTATGACACTGAAGCTTTCTTT. As protein: CASSQKRGLGGRVYDTEAFF.